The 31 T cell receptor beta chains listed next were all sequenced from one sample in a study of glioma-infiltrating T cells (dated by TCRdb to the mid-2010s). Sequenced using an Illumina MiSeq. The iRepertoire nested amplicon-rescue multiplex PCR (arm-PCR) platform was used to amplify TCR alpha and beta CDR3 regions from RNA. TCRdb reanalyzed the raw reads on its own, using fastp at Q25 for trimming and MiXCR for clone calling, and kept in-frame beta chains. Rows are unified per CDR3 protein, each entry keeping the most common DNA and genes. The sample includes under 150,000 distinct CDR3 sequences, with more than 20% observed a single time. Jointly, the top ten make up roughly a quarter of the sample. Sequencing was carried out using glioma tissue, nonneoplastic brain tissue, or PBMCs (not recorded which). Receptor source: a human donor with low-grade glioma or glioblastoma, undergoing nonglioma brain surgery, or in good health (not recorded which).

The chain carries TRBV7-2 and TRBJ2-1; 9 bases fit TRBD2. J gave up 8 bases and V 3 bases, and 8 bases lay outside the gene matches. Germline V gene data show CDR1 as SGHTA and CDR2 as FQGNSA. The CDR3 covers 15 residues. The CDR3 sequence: CASSFMGGGADEQFF. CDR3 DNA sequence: TGTGCCAGCAGCTTTATGGGCGGGGGGGCAGATGAGCAGTTCTTC.

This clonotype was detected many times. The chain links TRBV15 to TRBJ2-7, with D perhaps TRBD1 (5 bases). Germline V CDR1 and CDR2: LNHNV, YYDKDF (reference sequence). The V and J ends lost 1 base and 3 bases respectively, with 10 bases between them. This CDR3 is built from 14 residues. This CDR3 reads CATSRVGGHYEQYV. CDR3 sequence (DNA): TGTGCCACCAGCAGAGTTGGCGGACACTACGAGCAGTACGTC.

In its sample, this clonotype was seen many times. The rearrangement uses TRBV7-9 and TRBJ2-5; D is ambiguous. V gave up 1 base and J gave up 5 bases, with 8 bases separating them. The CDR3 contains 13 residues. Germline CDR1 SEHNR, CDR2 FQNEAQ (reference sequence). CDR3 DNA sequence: TGTGCCAGCAGCTTAGTTCCTGACGAGACCCAGTACTTC. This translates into CASSLVPDETQYF. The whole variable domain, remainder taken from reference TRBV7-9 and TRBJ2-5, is DTGVSQNPRHKITKRGQNVTFRCDPISEHNRLYWYRQTLGQGPEFLTYFQNEAQLEKSRLLSDRFSAERPKGSFSTLEIQRTEQGDSAMYLCASSLVPDETQYFGPGTRLLVL.

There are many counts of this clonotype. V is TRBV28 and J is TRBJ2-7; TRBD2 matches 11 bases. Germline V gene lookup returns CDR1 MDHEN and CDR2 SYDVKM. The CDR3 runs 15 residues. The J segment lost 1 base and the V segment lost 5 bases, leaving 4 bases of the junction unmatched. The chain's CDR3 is CASSPRTSGSYEQYV. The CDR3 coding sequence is TGTGCCAGCAGTCCACGGACTAGCGGGTCCTACGAGCAGTACGTC.

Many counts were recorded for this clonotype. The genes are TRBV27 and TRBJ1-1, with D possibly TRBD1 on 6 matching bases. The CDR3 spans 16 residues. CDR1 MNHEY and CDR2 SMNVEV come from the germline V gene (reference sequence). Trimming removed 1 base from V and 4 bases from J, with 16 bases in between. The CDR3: CASSLWGGVRRTEAFF. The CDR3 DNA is TGTGCCAGCAGTTTATGGGGGGGCGTACGGCGCACTGAAGCTTTCTTT.

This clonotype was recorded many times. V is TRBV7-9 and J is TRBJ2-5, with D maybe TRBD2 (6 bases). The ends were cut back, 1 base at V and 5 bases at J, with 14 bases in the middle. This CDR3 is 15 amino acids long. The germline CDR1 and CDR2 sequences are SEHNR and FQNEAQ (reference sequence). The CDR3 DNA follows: TGTGCCAGCAGCTTAGTTCCTAGCGAATCGGAGACCCAGTACTTC. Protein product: CASSLVPSESETQYF.

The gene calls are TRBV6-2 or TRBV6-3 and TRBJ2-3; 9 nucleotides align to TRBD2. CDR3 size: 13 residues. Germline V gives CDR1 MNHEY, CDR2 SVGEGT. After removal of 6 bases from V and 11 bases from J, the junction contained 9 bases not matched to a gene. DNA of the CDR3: TGTGCCAGCAGCGGGACTAGCACTTACGAGCAGTATTTT. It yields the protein CASSGTSTYEQYF.

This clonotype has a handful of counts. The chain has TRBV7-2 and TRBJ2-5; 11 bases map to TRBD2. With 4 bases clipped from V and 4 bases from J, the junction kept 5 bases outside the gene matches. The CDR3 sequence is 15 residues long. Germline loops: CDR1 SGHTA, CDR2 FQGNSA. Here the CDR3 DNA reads TGTGCCAGCAGCTATAGCGGGGGGGCCAGAGAGACCCAGTACTTC. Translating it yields CASSYSGGARETQYF.

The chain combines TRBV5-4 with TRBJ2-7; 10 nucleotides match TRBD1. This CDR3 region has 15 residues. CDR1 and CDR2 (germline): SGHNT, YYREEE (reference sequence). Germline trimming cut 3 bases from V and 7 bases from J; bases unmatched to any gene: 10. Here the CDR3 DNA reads TGTGCCAGCAGCTCCGGGACAGGGGCACCCTTTGAGCAGTACGTC. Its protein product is CASSSGTGAPFEQYV.

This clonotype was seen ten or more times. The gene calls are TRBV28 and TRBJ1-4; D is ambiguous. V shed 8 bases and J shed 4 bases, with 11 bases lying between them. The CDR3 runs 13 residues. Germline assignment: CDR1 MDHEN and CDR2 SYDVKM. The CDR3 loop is CASEGSLNEKLFF. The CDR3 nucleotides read TGTGCCAGCGAGGGATCGCTTAATGAAAAACTGTTTTTT. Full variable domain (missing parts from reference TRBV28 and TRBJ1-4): DVKVTQSSRYLVKRTGEKVFLECVQDMDHENMFWYRQDPGLGLRLIYFSYDVKMKEKGDIPEGYSVSREKKERFSLILESASTNQTSMYLCASEGSLNEKLFFGSGTQLSVL.

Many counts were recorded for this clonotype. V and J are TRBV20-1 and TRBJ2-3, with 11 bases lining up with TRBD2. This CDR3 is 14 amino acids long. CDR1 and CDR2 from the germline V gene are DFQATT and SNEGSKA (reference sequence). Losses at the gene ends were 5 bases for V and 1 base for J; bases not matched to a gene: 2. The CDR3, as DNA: TGCAGTGCTGAACTAGCGGGGGGCACAGATACGCAGTATTTT. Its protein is CSAELAGGTDTQYF.

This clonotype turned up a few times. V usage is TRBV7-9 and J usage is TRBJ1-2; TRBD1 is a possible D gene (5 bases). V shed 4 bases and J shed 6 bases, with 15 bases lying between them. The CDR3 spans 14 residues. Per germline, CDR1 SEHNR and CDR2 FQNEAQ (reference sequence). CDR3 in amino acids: CASSSLQGRDGYTF. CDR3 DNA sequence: TGTGCCAGCAGCTCCCTCCAGGGAAGAGATGGCTACACCTTC.

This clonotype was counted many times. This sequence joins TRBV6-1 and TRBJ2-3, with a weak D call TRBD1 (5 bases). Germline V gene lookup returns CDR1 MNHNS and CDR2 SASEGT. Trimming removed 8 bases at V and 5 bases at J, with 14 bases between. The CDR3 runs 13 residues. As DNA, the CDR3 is TGTGCCAGCTGGATCAGGGCTGGAGATACGCAGTATTTT. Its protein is CASWIRAGDTQYF.

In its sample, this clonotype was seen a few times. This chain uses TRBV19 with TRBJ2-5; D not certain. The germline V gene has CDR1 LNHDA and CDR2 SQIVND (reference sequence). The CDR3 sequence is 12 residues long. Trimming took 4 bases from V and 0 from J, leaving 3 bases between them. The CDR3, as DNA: TGTGCCAGTAGTAAACACCAAGAGACCCAGTACTTC. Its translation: CASSKHQETQYF. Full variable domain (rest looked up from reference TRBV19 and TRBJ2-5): DGGITQSPKYLFRKEGQNVTLSCEQNLNHDAMYWYRQDPGQGLRLIYYSQIVNDFQKGDIAEGYSVSREKKESFPLTVTSAQKNPTAFYLCASSKHQETQYFGPGTRLLVL.

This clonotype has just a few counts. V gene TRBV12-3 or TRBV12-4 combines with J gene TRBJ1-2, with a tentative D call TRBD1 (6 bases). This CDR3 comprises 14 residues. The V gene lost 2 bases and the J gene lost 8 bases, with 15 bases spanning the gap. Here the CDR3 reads CASSLTGTPWGYTF. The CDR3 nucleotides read TGTGCCAGCAGTTTAACCGGGACACCGTGGGGCTACACCTTC.

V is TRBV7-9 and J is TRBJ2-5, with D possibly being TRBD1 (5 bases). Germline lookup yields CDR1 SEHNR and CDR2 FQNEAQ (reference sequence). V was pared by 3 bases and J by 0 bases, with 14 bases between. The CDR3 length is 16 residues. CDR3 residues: CASSFSVTDNQETQYF. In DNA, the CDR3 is TGTGCCAGCAGCTTTAGTGTCACGGACAACCAAGAGACCCAGTACTTC.

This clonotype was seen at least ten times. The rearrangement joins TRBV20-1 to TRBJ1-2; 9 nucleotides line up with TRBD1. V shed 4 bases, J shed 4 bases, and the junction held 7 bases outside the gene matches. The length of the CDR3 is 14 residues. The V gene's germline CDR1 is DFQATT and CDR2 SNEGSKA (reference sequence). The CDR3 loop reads CSATLRTGVYGYTF. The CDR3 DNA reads TGCAGTGCTACCCTCCGGACAGGGGTCTATGGCTACACCTTC.

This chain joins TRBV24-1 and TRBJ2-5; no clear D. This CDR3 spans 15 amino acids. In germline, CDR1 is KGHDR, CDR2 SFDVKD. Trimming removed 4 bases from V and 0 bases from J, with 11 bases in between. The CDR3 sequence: CATSDGTKYQETQYF. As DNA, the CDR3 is TGTGCCACCAGTGACGGTACCAAGTACCAAGAGACCCAGTACTTC.

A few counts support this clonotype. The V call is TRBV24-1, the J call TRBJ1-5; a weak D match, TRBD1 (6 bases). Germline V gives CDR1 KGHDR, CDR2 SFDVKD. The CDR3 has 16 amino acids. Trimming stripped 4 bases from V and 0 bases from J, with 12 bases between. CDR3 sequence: CATSEGGQYSNQPQHF. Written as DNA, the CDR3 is TGTGCCACCAGTGAAGGGGGACAATATAGCAATCAGCCCCAGCATTTT.

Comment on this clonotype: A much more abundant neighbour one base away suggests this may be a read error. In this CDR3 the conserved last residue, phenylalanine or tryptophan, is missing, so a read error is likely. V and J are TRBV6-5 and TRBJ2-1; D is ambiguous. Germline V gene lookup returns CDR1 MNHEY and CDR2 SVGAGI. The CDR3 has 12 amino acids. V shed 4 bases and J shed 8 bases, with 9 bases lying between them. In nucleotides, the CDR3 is TGTGCCAGCAGTTCCCTACGCTATGAGCAGTTCCTC. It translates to CASSSLRYEQFL.

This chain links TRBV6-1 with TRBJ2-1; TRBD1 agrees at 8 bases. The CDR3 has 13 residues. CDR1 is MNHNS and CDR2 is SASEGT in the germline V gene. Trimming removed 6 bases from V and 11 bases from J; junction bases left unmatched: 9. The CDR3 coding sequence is TGTGCCAGCAGGGCAGGGGGCTATGCTAAGCAGTTCTTC. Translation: CASRAGGYAKQFF.

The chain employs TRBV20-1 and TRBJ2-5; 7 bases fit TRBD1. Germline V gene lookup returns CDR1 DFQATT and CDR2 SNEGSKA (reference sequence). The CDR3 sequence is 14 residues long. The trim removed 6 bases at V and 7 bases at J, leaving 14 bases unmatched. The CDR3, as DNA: TGCAGTGCCCCCAGACAGGGCACCTTGGGGACCCAGTACTTC. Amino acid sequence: CSAPRQGTLGTQYF.

The CDR3 is CSAIGQGNYNEQFF. The CDR3 DNA follows: TGCAGTGCTATAGGACAGGGGAATTACAATGAGCAGTTCTTC. The rearrangement links TRBV20-1 to TRBJ2-1, with 9 bases fitting TRBD1. V lost 4 bases and J lost 4; bases outside the gene matches: 5. Germline CDR1 DFQATT, CDR2 SNEGSKA (reference sequence). This CDR3 is built from 14 residues.

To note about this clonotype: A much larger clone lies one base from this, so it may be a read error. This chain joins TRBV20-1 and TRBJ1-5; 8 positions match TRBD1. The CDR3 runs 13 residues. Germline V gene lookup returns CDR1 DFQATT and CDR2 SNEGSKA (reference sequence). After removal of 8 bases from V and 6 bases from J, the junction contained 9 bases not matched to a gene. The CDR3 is CSTKQGDAQPQHF. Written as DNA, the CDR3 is TGCAGTACAAAACAGGGGGATGCTCAGCCCCAGCATTTT.

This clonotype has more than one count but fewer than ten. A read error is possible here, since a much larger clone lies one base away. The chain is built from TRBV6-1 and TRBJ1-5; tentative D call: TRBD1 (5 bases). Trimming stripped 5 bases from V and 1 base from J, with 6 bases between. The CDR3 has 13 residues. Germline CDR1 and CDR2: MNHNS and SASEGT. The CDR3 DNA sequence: TGTGCCAGCAGTTGGGACAGCAATCAGCCCCAGCATTTT. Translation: CASSWDSNQPQHF.

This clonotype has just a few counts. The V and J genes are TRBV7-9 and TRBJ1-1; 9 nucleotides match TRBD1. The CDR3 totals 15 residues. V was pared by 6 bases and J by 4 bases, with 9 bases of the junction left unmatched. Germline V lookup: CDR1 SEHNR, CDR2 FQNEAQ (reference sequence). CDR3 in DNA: TGTGCCAGCAGAAACTACAGGGGGCTAGGCACTGAAGCTTTCTTT. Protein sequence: CASRNYRGLGTEAFF.

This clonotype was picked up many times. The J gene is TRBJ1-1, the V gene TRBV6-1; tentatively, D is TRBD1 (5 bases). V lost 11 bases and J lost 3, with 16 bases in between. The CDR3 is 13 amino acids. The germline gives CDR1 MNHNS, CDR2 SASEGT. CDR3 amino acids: CAASVQAYTEAFF. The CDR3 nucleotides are TGTGCCGCCTCCGTACAGGCGTACACTGAAGCTTTCTTT.

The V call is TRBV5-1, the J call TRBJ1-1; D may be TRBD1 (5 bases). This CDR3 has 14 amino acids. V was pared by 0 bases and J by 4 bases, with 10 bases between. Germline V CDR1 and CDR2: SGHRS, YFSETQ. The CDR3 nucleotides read TGCGCCAGCAGCTTGGGGGACGATCTCACTGAAGCTTTCTTT. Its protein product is CASSLGDDLTEAFF.

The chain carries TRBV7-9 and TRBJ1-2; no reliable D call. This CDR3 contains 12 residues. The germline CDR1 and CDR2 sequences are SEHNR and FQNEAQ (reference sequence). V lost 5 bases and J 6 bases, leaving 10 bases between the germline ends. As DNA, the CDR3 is TGTGCCAGCAGCGCCGAGCTAGATGGCTACACCTTC. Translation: CASSAELDGYTF.

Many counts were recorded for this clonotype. The CDR3, as DNA: TGTGCCAGCATGGAGCGGGGAACCGGGGAGCTGTTTTTT. This codes for CASMERGTGELFF. The rearrangement joins TRBV7-7 to TRBJ2-2, with 7 bases identical to TRBD2. V was clipped by 7 bases and J by 5 bases; unmatched bases: 4. This CDR3 has 13 residues. The germline V gene has CDR1 SSHAT and CDR2 FNYEAQ (reference sequence).

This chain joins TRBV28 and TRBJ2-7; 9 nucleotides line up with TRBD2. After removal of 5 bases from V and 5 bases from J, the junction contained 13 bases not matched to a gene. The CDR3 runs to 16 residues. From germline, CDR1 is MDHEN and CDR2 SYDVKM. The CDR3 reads CASSLSLAGLSHEQYV. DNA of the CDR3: TGTGCCAGCAGTCTCTCGCTAGCGGGACTTTCCCACGAGCAGTACGTC.